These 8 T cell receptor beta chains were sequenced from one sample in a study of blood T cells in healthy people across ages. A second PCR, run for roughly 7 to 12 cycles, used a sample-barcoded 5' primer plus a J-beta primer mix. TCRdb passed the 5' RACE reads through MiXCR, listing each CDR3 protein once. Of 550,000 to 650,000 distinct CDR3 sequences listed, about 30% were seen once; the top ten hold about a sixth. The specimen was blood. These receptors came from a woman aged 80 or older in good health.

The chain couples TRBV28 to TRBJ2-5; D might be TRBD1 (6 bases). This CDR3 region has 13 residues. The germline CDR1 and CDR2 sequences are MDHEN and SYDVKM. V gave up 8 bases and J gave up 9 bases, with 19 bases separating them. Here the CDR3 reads CASQDRFNQPQYF. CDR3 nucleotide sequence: TGTGCCAGCCAGGACAGATTCAATCAGCCCCAGTACTTC.

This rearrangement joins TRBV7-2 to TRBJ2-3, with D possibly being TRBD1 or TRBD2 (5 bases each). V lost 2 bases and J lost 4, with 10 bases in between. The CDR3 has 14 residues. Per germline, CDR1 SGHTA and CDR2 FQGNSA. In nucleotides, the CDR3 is TGTGCCAGCAGCTTACAGGGACGCCCAGATACGCAGTATTTT. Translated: CASSLQGRPDTQYF.

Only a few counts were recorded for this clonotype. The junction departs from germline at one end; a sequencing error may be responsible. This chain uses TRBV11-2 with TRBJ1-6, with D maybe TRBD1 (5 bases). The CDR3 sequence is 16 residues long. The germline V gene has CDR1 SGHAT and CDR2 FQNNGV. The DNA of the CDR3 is TGTGCCAGCAGCCGTCTAGAGGGGTTGCATAATTCACCCCCCCACTTT. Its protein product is CASSRLEGLHNSPPHF.

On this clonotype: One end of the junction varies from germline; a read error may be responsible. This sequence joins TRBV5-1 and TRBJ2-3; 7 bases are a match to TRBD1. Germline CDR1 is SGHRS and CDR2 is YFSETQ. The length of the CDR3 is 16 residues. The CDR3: CAGSLTGSSGTDTQYF. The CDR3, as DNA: TGCGCCGGCAGCTTGACAGGGTCGAGTGGCACAGATACGCAGTATTTT. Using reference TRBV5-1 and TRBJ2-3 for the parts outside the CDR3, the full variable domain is KAGVTQTPRYLIKTRGQQVTLSCSPISGHRSVSWYQQTPGQGLQFLFEYFSETQRNKGNFPGRFSGRQFSNSRSEMNVSTLELGDSALYLCAGSLTGSSGTDTQYFGPGTRLTVL.

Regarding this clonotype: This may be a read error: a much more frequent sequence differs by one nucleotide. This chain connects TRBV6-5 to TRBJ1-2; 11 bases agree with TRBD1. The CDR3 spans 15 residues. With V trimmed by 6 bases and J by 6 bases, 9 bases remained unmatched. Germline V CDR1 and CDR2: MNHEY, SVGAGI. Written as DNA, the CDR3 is TGTGCCAGCAGGGCCGGACAGGGGGCTTCCCATGGCTACACCTTC. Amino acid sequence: CASRAGQGASHGYTF.

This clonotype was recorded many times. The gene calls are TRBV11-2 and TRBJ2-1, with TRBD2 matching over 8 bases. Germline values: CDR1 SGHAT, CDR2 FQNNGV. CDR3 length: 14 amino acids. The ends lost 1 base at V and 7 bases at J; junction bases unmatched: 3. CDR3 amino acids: CASSLGERGNEQFF. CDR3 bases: TGTGCCAGCAGCTTAGGTGAGCGGGGGAATGAGCAGTTCTTC.

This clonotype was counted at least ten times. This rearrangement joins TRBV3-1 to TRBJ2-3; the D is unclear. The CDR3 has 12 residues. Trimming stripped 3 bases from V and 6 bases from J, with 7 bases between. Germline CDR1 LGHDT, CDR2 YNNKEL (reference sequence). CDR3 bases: TGTGCCAGCAGCCAGGAGCCGGATACGCAGTATTTT. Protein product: CASSQEPDTQYF.

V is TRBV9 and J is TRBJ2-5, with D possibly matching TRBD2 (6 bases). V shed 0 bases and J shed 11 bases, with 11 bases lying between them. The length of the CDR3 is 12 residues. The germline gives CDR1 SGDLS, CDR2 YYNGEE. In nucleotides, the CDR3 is TGTGCCAGCAGCGTAGGGGGGGATGAGCAGTACTTC. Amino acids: CASSVGGDEQYF.